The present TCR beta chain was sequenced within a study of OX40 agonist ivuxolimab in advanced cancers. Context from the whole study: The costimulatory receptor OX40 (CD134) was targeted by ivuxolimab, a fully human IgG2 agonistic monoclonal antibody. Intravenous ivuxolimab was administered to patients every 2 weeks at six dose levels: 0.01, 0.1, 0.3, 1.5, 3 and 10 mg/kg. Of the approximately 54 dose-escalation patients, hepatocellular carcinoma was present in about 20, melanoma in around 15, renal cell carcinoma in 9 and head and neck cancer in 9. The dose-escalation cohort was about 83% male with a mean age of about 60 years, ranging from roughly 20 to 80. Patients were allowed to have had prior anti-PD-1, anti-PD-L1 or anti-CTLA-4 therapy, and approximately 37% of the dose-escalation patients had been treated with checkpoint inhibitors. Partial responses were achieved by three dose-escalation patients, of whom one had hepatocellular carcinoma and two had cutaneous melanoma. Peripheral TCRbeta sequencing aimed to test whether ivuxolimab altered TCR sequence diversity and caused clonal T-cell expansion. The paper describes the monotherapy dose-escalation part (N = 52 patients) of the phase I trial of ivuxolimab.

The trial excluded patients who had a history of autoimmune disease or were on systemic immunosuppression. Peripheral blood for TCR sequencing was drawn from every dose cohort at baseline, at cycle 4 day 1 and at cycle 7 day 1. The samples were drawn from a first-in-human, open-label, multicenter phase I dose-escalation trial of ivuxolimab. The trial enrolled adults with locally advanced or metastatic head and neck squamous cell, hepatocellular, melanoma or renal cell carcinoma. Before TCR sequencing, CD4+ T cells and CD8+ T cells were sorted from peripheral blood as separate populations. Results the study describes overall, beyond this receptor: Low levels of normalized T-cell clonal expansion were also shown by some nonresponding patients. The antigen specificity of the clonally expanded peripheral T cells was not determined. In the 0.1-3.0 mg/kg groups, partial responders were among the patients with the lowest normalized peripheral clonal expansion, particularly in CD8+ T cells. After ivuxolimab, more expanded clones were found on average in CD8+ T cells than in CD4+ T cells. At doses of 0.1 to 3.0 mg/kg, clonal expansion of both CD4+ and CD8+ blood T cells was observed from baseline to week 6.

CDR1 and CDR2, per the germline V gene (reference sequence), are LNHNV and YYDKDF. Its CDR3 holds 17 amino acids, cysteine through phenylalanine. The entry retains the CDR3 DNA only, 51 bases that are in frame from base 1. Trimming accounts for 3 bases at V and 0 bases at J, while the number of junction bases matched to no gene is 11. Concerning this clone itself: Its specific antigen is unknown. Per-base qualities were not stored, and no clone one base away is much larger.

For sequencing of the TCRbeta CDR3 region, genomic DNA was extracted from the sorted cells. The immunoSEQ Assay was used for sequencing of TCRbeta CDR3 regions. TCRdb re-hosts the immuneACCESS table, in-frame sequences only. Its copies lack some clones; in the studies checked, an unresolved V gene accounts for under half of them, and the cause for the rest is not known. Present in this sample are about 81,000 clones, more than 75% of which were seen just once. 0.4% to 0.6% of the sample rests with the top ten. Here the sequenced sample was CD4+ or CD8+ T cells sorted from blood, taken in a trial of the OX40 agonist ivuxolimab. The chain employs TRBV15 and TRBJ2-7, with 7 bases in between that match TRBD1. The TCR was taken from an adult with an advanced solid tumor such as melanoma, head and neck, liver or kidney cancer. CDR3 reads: CATSSRPGQASSYEQYF. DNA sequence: TGTGCCACCAGCAGCCGCCCCGGACAGGCGAGCTCCTACGAGCAGTACTTC.